A selection of T cell receptor beta chains follows, all from one sample in a study of blood T cell repertoires in COVID-19. TCRdb's copy holds only in-frame clones and misses some; the assay was immunoSEQ multiplex PCR. The profile shows 100,000 to 150,000 clones, more than 60% of them singletons. Source material: peripheral blood. These receptors originate from a middle-aged man with acute or convalescent COVID-19. CDR3s include the opening cysteine and the closing phenylalanine or tryptophan. The D gene is left open where the match is weak. The size entry is marked missing in some rows and otherwise reads once, few, many or a size class.

d_gene	v_gene	j_gene	abundance	CDR3aa	CDR3nt
NA	TRBV6-2/TRBV6-3	TRBJ2-5	NA	CASSYPGQGAGKTQYF	TGTGCCAGCAGTTACCCCGGACAGGGAGCGGGAAAGACCCAGTACTTC
NA	TRBV27	TRBJ1-2	NA	CASRGGTTSYTF	TGTGCCAGCAGGGGGGGAACTACGAGCTACACCTTC
TRBD2	TRBV27	TRBJ2-3	NA	CASSLASGGSTDTQYF	TGTGCCAGCAGTTTAGCTAGCGGGGGGTCCACAGATACGCAGTATTTT
NA	TRBV5-6	TRBJ2-1	NA	CASSLVVDSNYNEQFF	TGTGCCAGCAGCTTGGTCGTGGACTCCAATTACAATGAGCAGTTCTTC
TRBD2	TRBV2	TRBJ2-2	few	CASSVSGGTNTGELFF	TGTGCCAGCAGCGTTAGCGGGGGTACTAACACCGGGGAGCTGTTTTTT
TRBD1	TRBV18	TRBJ2-2	NA	CASSSGQGNTGELFF	TGTGCCAGCTCATCGGGACAGGGGAACACCGGGGAGCTGTTTTTT
NA	TRBV15	TRBJ2-3	NA	CATSREMIQGRGDTQYF	TGTGCCACCAGCAGAGAGATGATTCAGGGACGGGGGGATACGCAGTATTTT
NA	TRBV29-1	TRBJ2-6	NA	CRVASGGPSGANVLTF	TGCCGCGTTGCTAGTGGGGGCCCCTCTGGGGCCAACGTCCTGACTTTC
TRBD1	TRBV18	TRBJ1-4	NA	CASSPGQGNEKLFF	TGTGCCAGCTCACCCGGACAGGGTAATGAAAAACTGTTTTTT
NA	TRBV27	TRBJ1-2	NA	CASSSDSNYGYTF	TGTGCCAGCAGTTCAGACAGCAACTATGGCTACACCTTC
TRBD1	TRBV19	TRBJ2-2	NA	CASSIRTGFYTGELFF	TGTGCCAGTAGTATCCGGACAGGGTTTTACACCGGGGAGCTGTTTTTT
NA	TRBV5-1	TRBJ1-6	once	CASSLGAPSPLHF	TGCGCCAGCAGCTTGGGGGCCCCATCACCCCTCCACTTT
TRBD2	TRBV7-6	TRBJ2-6	NA	CASSPVAGRHSGANVLTF	TGTGCCAGCAGCCCAGTAGCGGGGCGGCACTCTGGGGCCAACGTCCTGACTTTC
NA	TRBV5-1	TRBJ2-5	NA	CASSPRPSGETQYF	TGCGCCAGCAGCCCGCGGCCCAGCGGGGAGACCCAGTACTTC
NA	TRBV12-2	TRBJ2-2	NA	CASRSFCGRADAGELFF	TGTGCAAGTCGCTCGTTTTGCGGGAGGGCCGATGCCGGGGAGCTGTTTTTT